The source of this T cell receptor beta chain is a study of blood T cell repertoires in COVID-19. Study-level information: Sources were T cells, B-cell-depleted T cells, or PBMCs; the material itself was cDNA or gDNA.

Using immunoSEQ multiplex PCR, the repertoire was profiled, and TCRdb retains in-frame clones only, with some absent. The sample has approximately 260,000 clones, approximately 82% seen once. Germline V gene lookup returns CDR1 SGHRS and CDR2 YFSETQ. Trimming shortened V by 2 bases and J by 10 bases, and 12 bases separated the two germline ends. This CDR3 has 12 amino acids. The TCR originated in a woman of 80 years or more with active or convalescent COVID-19. The sequenced sample consisted of peripheral blood. The chain joins TRBV5-1 to TRBJ1-1; tentative D call: TRBD1 (5 bases). CDR3 region: CASSFSAGLAFF. The CDR3 DNA sequence: TGCGCCAGCAGCTTTTCGGCAGGGTTAGCTTTCTTT.